One and the same sample provided the 29 T cell receptor beta chains below, sequenced in a study of cytomegalovirus exposure and HLA in healthy donors. It was with 60 Vbeta and 13 Jbeta primers that the PCR ran. Profiled with immunoSEQ multiplex PCR; TCRdb holds only in-frame clones, not every one. Of about 190,000 clones listed, 75% to 90% are singletons. The sample consisted of PBMCs. The receptors here all came from a middle-aged man in good health and CMV-seropositive.

This clone came up once. The chain carries TRBV9 and TRBJ1-1; D unclear. Germline V gene data show CDR1 as SGDLS and CDR2 as YYNGEE. The CDR3 has 13 residues. V shed 4 bases and J shed 1 base, with 8 bases lying between them. CDR3 in DNA: TGTGCCAGCAGCCTAGCGGGGAACACTGAAGCTTTCTTT. This codes for CASSLAGNTEAFF.

V is TRBV10-3 and J is TRBJ2-1; 15 bases are a match to TRBD2. Per the germline V gene, CDR1 is ENHRY and CDR2 is SYGVKD. The CDR3 loop spans 15 amino acids. After removal of 7 bases from V and 10 bases from J, the junction contained 8 bases not matched to a gene. CDR3: CAITWTSGGAGEQFF. Written as DNA, the CDR3 is TGTGCCATCACTTGGACTAGCGGGGGGGCCGGGGAGCAGTTCTTC.

This clone came up once. This chain uses TRBV30 with TRBJ2-4, with 8 bases that match TRBD2. Germline-derived CDR1 and CDR2 are GTSNPN and SVGIG (reference sequence). The CDR3 spans 15 residues. J was trimmed by 5 bases and V by 1 base; bases with no gene match: 7. CDR3 coding DNA: TGTGCCTGGAGTGGACCCGAGCGGGGGCAAAACATTCAGTACTTC. Protein: CAWSGPERGQNIQYF. Together with reference TRBV30 and TRBJ2-4, the CDR3 gives the full variable domain: SQTIHQWPATLVQPVGSPLSLECTVEGTSNPNLYWYRQAAGRGLQLLFYSVGIGQISSEVPQNLSASRPQDRQFILSSKKLLLSDSGFYLCAWSGPERGQNIQYFGAGTRLSVL.

The chain employs TRBV4-1 and TRBJ2-3; D might be TRBD1 (6 bases). Germline V gives CDR1 MGHRA, CDR2 YSYEKL. This CDR3 has 16 amino acids. V dropped 1 base and J dropped 2 bases, with 13 bases sitting between them. The CDR3 region is CASSQVVRGPTDTQYF. CDR3 nucleotides: TGCGCCAGCAGCCAAGTGGTCAGGGGCCCCACAGATACGCAGTATTTT.

The CDR3 is CASSEVGWVAGGETQYF. CDR3 DNA sequence: TGTGCCAGCAGTGAAGTGGGTTGGGTAGCGGGGGGGGAGACCCAGTACTTC. The gene calls are TRBV2 and TRBJ2-5; TRBD2 aligns across 11 bases. The trim removed 1 base at V and 5 bases at J, leaving 9 bases unmatched. This CDR3 region has 17 residues. Germline V CDR1 and CDR2: SNHLY, FYNNEI.

V usage is TRBV7-3 and J usage is TRBJ2-1; 8 bases fit TRBD1. Per germline, CDR1 SGHTA and CDR2 FQGTGA. CDR3 size: 15 residues. With V trimmed by 2 bases and J by 2 bases, 2 bases remained unmatched. CDR3 residues: CASSLQGATYNEQFF. For the CDR3, the DNA is TGTGCCAGCAGCTTACAGGGGGCAACCTACAATGAGCAGTTCTTC.

The rearrangement joins TRBV28 to TRBJ1-4; D perhaps matches TRBD1 (6 bases). V was pared by 5 bases and J by 8 bases, with 18 bases between. Per germline, CDR1 MDHEN and CDR2 SYDVKM. The CDR3 length is 15 residues. CDR3 residues: CASSLDRSFGEKLFF. Written as DNA, the CDR3 is TGTGCCAGCAGTCTGGACAGATCGTTTGGGGAAAAACTGTTTTTT.

This clone has just one count. This rearrangement joins TRBV10-1 to TRBJ1-1; unclear D gene. V lost 2 bases to trimming and J lost 12 bases, with 13 bases between them. Germline CDR1 and CDR2: WNHNN and SYGVQD (reference sequence). CDR3 size: 12 residues. This CDR3 reads CASSEEVAGTFF. CDR3 bases: TGCGCCAGCAGTGAGGAGGTGGCGGGAACTTTCTTT.

This chain's CDR3 is CAWSVPTGGLYEQYF. The CDR3 DNA is TGTGCCTGGAGTGTACCGACAGGGGGACTCTACGAGCAGTACTTC. The chain employs TRBV30 and TRBJ2-7, with 9 bases matching TRBD1. CDR1 GTSNPN and CDR2 SVGIG come from the germline V gene (reference sequence). The junction had 6 bases not matched to a gene; V was cut back by 0 bases and J by 3 bases. This CDR3 is 15 amino acids long.

This chain connects TRBV7-2 to TRBJ2-7, with a possible D match to TRBD1 (6 bases). Germline assignment: CDR1 SGHTA and CDR2 FQGNSA. Trimming shortened V by 1 base and J by 1 base, and 14 bases separated the two germline ends. The length of the CDR3 is 16 residues. The CDR3 loop is CASSLVLGQGSYEQYF. For the CDR3, the DNA is TGTGCCAGCAGCTTAGTTCTTGGGCAGGGGTCCTACGAGCAGTACTTC.

V gene TRBV5-1 combines with J gene TRBJ1-3; tentative D call: TRBD1 (6 bases). Trimming removed 5 bases from V and 1 base from J, with 16 bases in between. Germline V gives CDR1 SGHRS, CDR2 YFSETQ. The CDR3 contains 16 residues. The CDR3: CASSDPGTRSGNTIYF. CDR3 nucleotide sequence: TGCGCCAGCAGTGATCCCGGGACACGGTCTGGAAACACCATATATTTT. Full variable domain (remainder filled in from reference TRBV5-1 and TRBJ1-3): KAGVTQTPRYLIKTRGQQVTLSCSPISGHRSVSWYQQTPGQGLQFLFEYFSETQRNKGNFPGRFSGRQFSNSRSEMNVSTLELGDSALYLCASSDPGTRSGNTIYFGEGSWLTVV.

For the CDR3, the DNA is TGTGCCAGCAGCTTGGGGAAAGGACAGCTACGGGGCTATGGCTACACCTTC. Encoded protein: CASSLGKGQLRGYGYTF. The chain employs TRBV5-6 and TRBJ1-2; D perhaps matches TRBD1 (6 bases). Germline CDR1 and CDR2: SGHDT and YYEEEE. The CDR3 covers 17 residues. V lost 0 bases and J 4 bases, leaving 19 bases between the germline ends.

This sequence joins TRBV7-9 and TRBJ2-1; possible D gene TRBD1, 5 bases. Germline V gene lookup returns CDR1 SEHNR and CDR2 FQNEAQ (reference sequence). V shed 5 bases and J shed 7 bases, with 9 bases lying between them. This CDR3 region has 12 residues. DNA for the CDR3: TGTGCCAGCAGCCCCCAGGGTAATGAGCAGTTCTTC. Residues: CASSPQGNEQFF.

J is TRBJ2-3 and V is TRBV27, with 7 bases lining up with TRBD1. CDR3 length: 15 residues. V lost 2 bases, J lost 4 bases, and 6 bases stayed unmatched. Germline assignment: CDR1 MNHEY and CDR2 SMNVEV (reference sequence). Written as DNA, the CDR3 is TGTGCCAGCAGTTTAGGGAGACAGGGATCAGATACGCAGTATTTT. It translates to CASSLGRQGSDTQYF.

This chain links TRBV28 with TRBJ1-5; 8 nucleotides line up with TRBD1. The V gene end was trimmed by 1 base and the J gene end by 7 bases; junction bases not matched to a gene: 3. The CDR3 loop spans 14 amino acids. CDR1 is MDHEN and CDR2 is SYDVKM in the germline V gene. CDR3 loop: CASSLSGGRQPQHF. As DNA, the CDR3 is TGTGCCAGCAGTTTATCAGGGGGCCGCCAGCCCCAGCATTTT.

This clone was recorded once. This chain uses TRBV7-2 with TRBJ2-7, with 8 bases that match TRBD1. The CDR3 length is 18 residues. Germline V CDR1 and CDR2: SGHTA, FQGNSA. With V trimmed by 0 bases and J by 7 bases, 17 bases remained unmatched. CDR3 residues: CASSLADREIYPKWEQYF. The CDR3 coding sequence is TGTGCCAGCAGCTTAGCGGACAGGGAGATATATCCTAAGTGGGAGCAGTACTTC.

A single count supports this clone. CDR3 DNA sequence: TGTGCCAGCTCACCTCGCTGGACTAGCGGGAACCAAGAGACCCAGTACTTC. The encoded protein is CASSPRWTSGNQETQYF. V and J are TRBV18 and TRBJ2-5, with 12 bases that match TRBD2. This CDR3 has 17 residues. Germline V gene sequence: CDR1 KGHSH, CDR2 LQKENI. The V segment lost 3 bases and the J segment 0 bases; nucleotides outside the gene matches: 5. Full variable domain (rest looked up from reference TRBV18 and TRBJ2-5): NAGVMQNPRHLVRRRGQEARLRCSPMKGHSHVYWYRQLPEEGLKFMVYLQKENIIDESGMPKERFSAEFPKEGPSILRIQQVVRGDSAAYFCASSPRWTSGNQETQYFGPGTRLLVL.

The V call is TRBV27, the J call TRBJ1-2, with D possibly matching TRBD1 (5 bases). Trimming stripped 0 bases from V and 3 bases from J, with 11 bases between. In germline, CDR1 is MNHEY, CDR2 SMNVEV (reference sequence). CDR3 size: 15 residues. The CDR3 DNA follows: TGTGCCAGCAGTTTATCGGTCGGGGGGTACTATGGCTACACCTTC. It specifies CASSLSVGGYYGYTF.

The chain combines TRBV30 with TRBJ1-1; 7 nucleotides align to TRBD1. CDR3 length equals 13 residues. The germline V gene has CDR1 GTSNPN and CDR2 SVGIG (reference sequence). The V and J ends lost 5 bases and 3 bases, in that order; junction bases with no gene match: 6. The CDR3 reads CAWGGDRDTEAFF. CDR3 nucleotide sequence: TGTGCCTGGGGTGGGGACAGAGACACTGAAGCTTTCTTT.

V and J are TRBV4-3 and TRBJ2-7; 14 nucleotides agree with TRBD2. CDR1 LGHNA and CDR2 YSLEER come from the germline V gene. V shed 4 bases, J shed 2 bases, and the junction held 16 bases outside the gene matches. This CDR3 spans 20 amino acids. The CDR3 coding sequence is TGCGCCAGCAGCCCCGGGGGGAGACTAGCGGGGGGGATTGCCCCCTACGAGCAGTACTTC. This gives the protein CASSPGGRLAGGIAPYEQYF.

V and J are TRBV19 and TRBJ1-5; 10 bases map to TRBD1. CDR1 and CDR2 from the germline V gene are LNHDA and SQIVND (reference sequence). The ends lost 5 bases at V and 8 bases at J; junction bases unmatched: 12. The length of the CDR3 is 16 residues. The CDR3 sequence: CASSSRDRGLIKPQHF. In DNA form, the CDR3 reads TGTGCCAGTAGTTCCCGGGACAGGGGTTTAATCAAGCCCCAGCATTTT.

The chain is built from TRBV7-6 and TRBJ2-5, with 7 bases fitting TRBD1. Gene TRBJ2-7 matches the end of the DNA better, so the J call may be wrong. Germline CDR1 SGHVS, CDR2 FNYEAQ. This CDR3 is built from 15 residues. CDR3 DNA sequence: TGTGCCAGCAGCCCACGGACAGGAGAAAGCTACGAGCAGTACTTC. Residues: CASSPRTGESYEQYF.

This sequence joins TRBV5-1 and TRBJ2-2; 8 bases are shared with TRBD2. Germline lookup yields CDR1 SGHRS and CDR2 YFSETQ. The trim removed 2 bases at V and 4 bases at J, leaving 4 bases unmatched. This CDR3 is 15 amino acids long. In DNA, the CDR3 is TGCGCCAGCAGCTTACTAGCGGATCTCACCGGGGAGCTGTTTTTT. It codes for CASSLLADLTGELFF.

This clone was detected only a few times. The genes are TRBV11-2 and TRBJ2-3; TRBD1 is a possible D gene (6 bases). This CDR3 is built from 15 residues. Trimming stripped 5 bases from V and 0 bases from J, with 12 bases between. CDR1 and CDR2 from the germline V gene are SGHAT and FQNNGV. Written as DNA, the CDR3 is TGTGCCAGCAGCCAGGGGACGGCTAGCACAGATACGCAGTATTTT. This gives the protein CASSQGTASTDTQYF.

The J gene is TRBJ1-5, the V gene TRBV30, with 9 bases aligning to TRBD1. The CDR3 has 13 amino acids. The germline gives CDR1 GTSNPN, CDR2 SVGIG (reference sequence). The J segment lost 6 bases and the V segment lost 3 bases, leaving 3 bases of the junction unmatched. The CDR3 protein is CAWSQTGGQPQHF. CDR3 DNA sequence: TGTGCCTGGAGCCAGACAGGGGGTCAGCCCCAGCATTTT.

This clone came up once. J is TRBJ2-7 and V is TRBV27, with TRBD1 matching over 8 bases. J lost 6 bases, V lost 4 bases, and 8 bases had no gene match. Germline CDR1 MNHEY, CDR2 SMNVEV (reference sequence). This CDR3 is 14 amino acids long. The CDR3 bases are TGTGCCAGCAGTTCTCCGGGACAGGCGACCGAGCAGTACTTC. Its protein product is CASSSPGQATEQYF.

V gene TRBV7-2 combines with J gene TRBJ2-5; 8 positions match TRBD1. The better agreement between TRBJ2-7 and the DNA end casts doubt on the J call. The CDR3 is 14 amino acids. The germline V gene has CDR1 SGHTA and CDR2 FQGNSA. The CDR3 bases are TGTGCCAGCAGCCCCGGGACAGGCAGTCCCGAGCAGTACTTC. The encoded protein is CASSPGTGSPEQYF.

The chain links TRBV5-6 to TRBJ2-5, with 8 bases lining up with TRBD2. The end of the DNA fits TRBJ2-7 better, so the J call may be wrong. Germline loops: CDR1 SGHDT, CDR2 YYEEEE. The CDR3 sequence is 14 residues long. CDR3 DNA: TGTGCCAGCAGCTACGGGGGGGCGCGGGACGAGCAGTACTTC. It encodes CASSYGGARDEQYF.

The chain is built from TRBV5-1 and TRBJ2-2, with D possibly being TRBD2 (6 bases). The CDR3 contains 14 residues. The germline V and J ends were trimmed by 4 bases and 3 bases, with 10 bases remaining between them. Germline V gene sequence: CDR1 SGHRS, CDR2 YFSETQ. CDR3 sequence: CASSAGLDTGELFF. The CDR3 DNA follows: TGCGCCAGCAGCGCGGGACTCGACACCGGGGAGCTGTTTTTT.